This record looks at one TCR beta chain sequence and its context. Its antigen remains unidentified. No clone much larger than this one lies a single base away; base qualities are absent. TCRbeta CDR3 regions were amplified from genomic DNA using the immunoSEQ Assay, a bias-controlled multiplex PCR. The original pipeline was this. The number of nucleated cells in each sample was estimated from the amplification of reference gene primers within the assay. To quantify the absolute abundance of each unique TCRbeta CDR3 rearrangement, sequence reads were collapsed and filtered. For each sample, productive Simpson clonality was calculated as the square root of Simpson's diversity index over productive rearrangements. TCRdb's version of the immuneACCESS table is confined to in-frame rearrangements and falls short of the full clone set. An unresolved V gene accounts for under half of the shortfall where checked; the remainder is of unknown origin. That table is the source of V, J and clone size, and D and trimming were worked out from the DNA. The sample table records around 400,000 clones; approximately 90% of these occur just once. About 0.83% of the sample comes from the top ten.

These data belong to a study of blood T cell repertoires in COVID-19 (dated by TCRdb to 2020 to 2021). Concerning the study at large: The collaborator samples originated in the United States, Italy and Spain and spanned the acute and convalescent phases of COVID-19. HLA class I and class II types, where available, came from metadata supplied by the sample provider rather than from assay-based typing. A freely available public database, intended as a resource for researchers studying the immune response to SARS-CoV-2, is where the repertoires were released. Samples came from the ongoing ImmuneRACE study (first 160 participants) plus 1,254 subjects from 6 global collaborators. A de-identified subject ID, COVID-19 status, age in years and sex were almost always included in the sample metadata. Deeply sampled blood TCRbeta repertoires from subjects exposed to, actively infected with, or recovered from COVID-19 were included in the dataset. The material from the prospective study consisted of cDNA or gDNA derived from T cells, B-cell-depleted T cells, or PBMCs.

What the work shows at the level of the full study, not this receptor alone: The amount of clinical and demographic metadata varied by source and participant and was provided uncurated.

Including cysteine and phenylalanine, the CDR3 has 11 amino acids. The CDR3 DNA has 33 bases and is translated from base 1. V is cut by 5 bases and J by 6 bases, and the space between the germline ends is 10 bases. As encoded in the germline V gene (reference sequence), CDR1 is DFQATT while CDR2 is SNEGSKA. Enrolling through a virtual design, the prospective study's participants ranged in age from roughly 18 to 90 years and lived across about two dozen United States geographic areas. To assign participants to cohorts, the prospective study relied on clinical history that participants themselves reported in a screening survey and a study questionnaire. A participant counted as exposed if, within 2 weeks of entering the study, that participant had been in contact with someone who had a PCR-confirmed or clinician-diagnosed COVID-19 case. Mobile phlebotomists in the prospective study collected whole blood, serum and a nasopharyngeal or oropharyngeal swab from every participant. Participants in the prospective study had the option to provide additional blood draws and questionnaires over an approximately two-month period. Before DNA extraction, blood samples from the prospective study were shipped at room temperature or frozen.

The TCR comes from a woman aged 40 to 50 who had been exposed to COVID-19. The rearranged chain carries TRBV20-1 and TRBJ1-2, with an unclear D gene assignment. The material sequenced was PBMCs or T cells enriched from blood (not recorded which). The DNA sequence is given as TGCAGTGCTCGCGCGGGGAATGGCTACACCTTC. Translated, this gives CSARAGNGYTF.